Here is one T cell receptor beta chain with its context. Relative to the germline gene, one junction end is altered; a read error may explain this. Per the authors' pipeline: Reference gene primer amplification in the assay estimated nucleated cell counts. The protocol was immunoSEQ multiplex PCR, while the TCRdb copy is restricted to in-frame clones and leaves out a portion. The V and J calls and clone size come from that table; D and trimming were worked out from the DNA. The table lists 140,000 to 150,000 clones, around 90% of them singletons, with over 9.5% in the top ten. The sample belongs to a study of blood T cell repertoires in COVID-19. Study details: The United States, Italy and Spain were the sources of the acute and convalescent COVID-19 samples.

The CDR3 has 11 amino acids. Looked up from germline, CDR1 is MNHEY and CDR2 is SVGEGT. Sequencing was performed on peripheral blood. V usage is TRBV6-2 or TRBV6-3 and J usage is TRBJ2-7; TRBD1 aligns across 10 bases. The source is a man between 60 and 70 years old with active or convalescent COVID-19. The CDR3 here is CASSHGQGVHF. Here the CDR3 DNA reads TGTGCCAGCAGCCACGGACAGGGGGTGCACTTC.